This T cell receptor beta chain comes out of a study of CD8+CD57+ T cells in acquired aplastic anemia. TCR beta VDJ and CDR3 were profiled, and genomic DNA was the template. One entry per CDR3 protein results from TCRdb running MiXCR on the reads. The sample contains some 220,000 distinct CDR3 sequences, 30% to 40% of which appear only once. This clonotype was detected only a few times. Its matching antigen is unknown. Study-wide points: Roughly 31 CD8+ CDR3 sequences occurred in both the patients and the controls.

Trimming removed 0 bases at V and 3 bases at J, with 12 bases between. Germline loops: CDR1 SGHRS, CDR2 YFSETQ. The CDR3 is 15 amino acids. The chain uses TRBV5-1 and TRBJ1-1; no reliable D call. This clonotype originated in a human donor in good health, serving as a control. Sequenced: sorted CD4+, CD8+, or CD8+CD57+ T cells (not recorded which) from PBMCs. The CDR3, as DNA: TGCGCCAGCAGCTTGGCTCCCCAATATGACACTGAAGCTTTCTTT. Translating it yields CASSLAPQYDTEAFF.